These T cell receptor beta chains were read from a single sample in a study of blood T cell repertoires in COVID-19. The table came from immunoSEQ multiplex PCR; TCRdb's copy has only in-frame clones and leaves some out. The sample shows more than 140,000 clones, around 80% of them seen only once. The specimen was peripheral blood. These receptors all stem from a woman aged 45-60 years in a cohort sampled during active or convalescent COVID-19. Both conserved end residues are part of each CDR3. A D gene is named only where the DNA matches it firmly. For some rows the clone size is stated as once, few or many, or as a class when expanded; others skip it.

v_gene,d_gene,j_gene,abundance,CDR3nt,CDR3aa
TRBV10-2,TRBD2,TRBJ2-3,NA,TGCGCCAGCCGTTCGATTATAGCGGGACCTTCAACAGATACGCAGTATTTT,CASRSIIAGPSTDTQYF
TRBV3-1/TRBV3-2,TRBD1,TRBJ2-7,NA,TGTGCCAGCAGCCAAGCCTTACAGGGGGCCTTCTACGAGCAGTACTTC,CASSQALQGAFYEQYF
TRBV3-1/TRBV3-2,TRBD1,TRBJ1-2,NA,TGTGCCAGCAGCCTTGAGGCCAGGGGGCGAGGCTACACCTTC,CASSLEARGRGYTF
TRBV29-1,TRBD1,TRBJ1-2,NA,TGCAGCGTTGCTCCCGACAGGGGCTATGGCTACACCTTC,CSVAPDRGYGYTF
TRBV24-1,NA,TRBJ2-2,few,TGTGCCACCAGTGATTTGAGCTTTGGCGGGCTGTTTTTT,CATSDLSFGGLFF
TRBV7-3,TRBD2,TRBJ2-3,NA,TGTGCCAGCGCTAGAGCGGGGGCCCTCACAGATACGCAGTATTTT,CASARAGALTDTQYF
TRBV4-1,TRBD1,TRBJ1-1,NA,TGCGCCAGCAGCCAAGAGGGAACAGGGGGTAGAACTGAAGCTTTCTTT,CASSQEGTGGRTEAFF
TRBV19,TRBD2,TRBJ2-1,NA,TGTGCCAGTTCCCTAGCGGGGGGGAACAATGAGCAGTTCTTC,CASSLAGGNNEQFF
TRBV15,NA,TRBJ2-6,NA,TGTGCCACCAGCAGAGATCGACCGGGACACACCTCTGGGGCCAACGTCCTGACTTTC,CATSRDRPGHTSGANVLTF
TRBV7-2,NA,TRBJ2-3,NA,TGTGCCAGCAGCTGGGGCAGGGTCACAGATACGCAGTATTTT,CASSWGRVTDTQYF
TRBV4-1,NA,TRBJ2-1,NA,TGCGCCAGCAGCCAAGATTGGAGGAATGAGCAGTTCTTC,CASSQDWRNEQFF
TRBV7-3,NA,TRBJ2-1,NA,TGTGCCAGCAGCTTACGTCTCGGGGGTTCCTACAATGAGCAGTTCTTC,CASSLRLGGSYNEQFF
TRBV2,NA,TRBJ1-5,few,TGTGCCAGCACCGGGATATGGGATCAGCCCCAGCATTTT,CASTGIWDQPQHF
TRBV3-1/TRBV3-2,TRBD1,TRBJ2-2,NA,TGTGCCAGCAGCCACCGACAGGGGAAGAACACCGGGGAGCTGTTTTTT,CASSHRQGKNTGELFF
TRBV6-6,NA,TRBJ2-1,NA,TGTGCCAGCAGTTATCTTTCAGGGGTCTACAATGAGCAGTTCTTC,CASSYLSGVYNEQFF
TRBV11-2,NA,TRBJ1-5,many,TGTGCCAGCAGCTTAGTACAGAATCAGCCCCAGCATTTT,CASSLVQNQPQHF
TRBV7-8,TRBD1,TRBJ1-5,few,TGTGCCAGCAGCTTAGCGCTCAGGGGGGATCAGCCCCAGCATTTT,CASSLALRGDQPQHF
TRBV4-3,NA,TRBJ2-7,NA,TGCGCCAGCAGCCAGGTGGCAGGGGCGGAGAACGAGCAGTACTTC,CASSQVAGAENEQYF
TRBV5-1,NA,TRBJ1-1,NA,TGCGCCAGCAGCTTAATCCCGACAGGTGGAACTGAAGCTTTCTTT,CASSLIPTGGTEAFF
TRBV3-1/TRBV3-2,TRBD1,TRBJ1-5,NA,TGTGCCAGCAGCCAAGGACAGGGGGCTAGTCAGCCCCAGCATTTT,CASSQGQGASQPQHF
TRBV6-4,TRBD1,TRBJ2-3,NA,TGTGCCAGCAGTGACTCGACAGGGGGGTCAGATACGCAGTATTTT,CASSDSTGGSDTQYF
TRBV7-9,TRBD1,TRBJ2-3,NA,TGTGCCAGCAGCTTGAGGGACAGATTCACAGATACGCAGTATTTT,CASSLRDRFTDTQYF
TRBV6-5,NA,TRBJ1-4,NA,TGTGCCAGCAGTTACTCGGCCGGGTCCACTAATGAAAAACTGTTTTTT,CASSYSAGSTNEKLFF